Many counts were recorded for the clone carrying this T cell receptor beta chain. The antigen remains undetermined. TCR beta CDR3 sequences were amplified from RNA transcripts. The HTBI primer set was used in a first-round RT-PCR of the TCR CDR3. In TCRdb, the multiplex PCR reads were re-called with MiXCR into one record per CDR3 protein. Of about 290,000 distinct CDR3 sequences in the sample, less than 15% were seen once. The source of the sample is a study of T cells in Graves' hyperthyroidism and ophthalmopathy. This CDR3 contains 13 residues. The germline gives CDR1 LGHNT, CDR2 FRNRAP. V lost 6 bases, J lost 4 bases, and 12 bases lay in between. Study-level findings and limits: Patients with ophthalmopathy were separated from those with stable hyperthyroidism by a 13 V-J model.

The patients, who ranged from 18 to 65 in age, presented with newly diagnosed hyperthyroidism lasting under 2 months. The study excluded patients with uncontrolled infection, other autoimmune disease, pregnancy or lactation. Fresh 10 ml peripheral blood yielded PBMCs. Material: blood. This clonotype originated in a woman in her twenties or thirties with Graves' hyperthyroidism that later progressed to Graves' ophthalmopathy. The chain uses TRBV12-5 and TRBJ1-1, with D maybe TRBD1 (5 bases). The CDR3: CASGWGGGTEAFF. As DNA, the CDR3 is TGTGCTAGTGGATGGGGGGGGGGCACTGAAGCTTTCTTT.